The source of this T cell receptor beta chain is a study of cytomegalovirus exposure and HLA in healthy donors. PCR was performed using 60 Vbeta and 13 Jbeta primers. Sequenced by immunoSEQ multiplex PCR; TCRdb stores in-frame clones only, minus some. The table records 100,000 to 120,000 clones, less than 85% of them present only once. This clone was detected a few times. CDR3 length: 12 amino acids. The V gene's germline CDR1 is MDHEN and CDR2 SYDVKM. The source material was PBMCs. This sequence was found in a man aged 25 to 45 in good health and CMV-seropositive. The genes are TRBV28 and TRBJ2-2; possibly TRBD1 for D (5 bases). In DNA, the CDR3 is TGTGCGATAAGGGGGAACACCGGGGAGCTGTTTTTT. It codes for CAIRGNTGELFF.